This TCR beta chain was documented in a study of blood T cell repertoires in COVID-19. Study overall: Whether acute or convalescent, the COVID-19 samples came from the United States, Italy and Spain.

Per the original methods: Amplified reference gene primers provided the basis for estimating nucleated cell counts. Clones were read by immunoSEQ multiplex PCR, and TCRdb kept only the in-frame ones, dropping some. For V, J and clone size, that table is used; D and trimming come from the DNA. The data contain 90,000 to 100,000 clones, 70% to 85% of them seen just once; the ten biggest clones take up around 16%. Germline V gives CDR1 LGHNA, CDR2 YNFKEQ. This CDR3 has 18 amino acids. V shed 1 base, J shed 5 bases, and the junction held 13 bases outside the gene matches. Sample: peripheral blood. The V gene is TRBV4-2, the J gene TRBJ1-4; 7 bases agree with TRBD1. The clonotype originates from a woman aged 55 to 70 with acute or convalescent COVID-19. The CDR3, as DNA: TGTGCCAGCAGCCAAGCCCAATTCCCGACAGGGATAAATGAAAAACTGTTTTTT. Protein sequence: CASSQAQFPTGINEKLFF.